This T cell receptor beta chain stems from a study of blood T cell repertoires in COVID-19. Study at large: Material from acute and convalescent COVID-19 was sourced from the United States, Italy and Spain.

V gave up 3 bases and J gave up 8 bases, with 13 bases separating them. This CDR3 has 13 residues. Germline-derived CDR1 and CDR2 are MDHEN and SYDVKM. Authors' processing steps: Amplifying reference gene primers gave estimates of nucleated cell counts. Sequenced by immunoSEQ multiplex PCR; TCRdb stores in-frame clones only, minus some. V, J and clone size were drawn from that table, and D and trimming were deduced from the DNA. The sample lists 140,000 to 150,000 clones; approximately 87% were seen once. This clonotype was obtained from a woman younger than 45 with acute COVID-19. The chain joins TRBV28 to TRBJ1-2, with D unclear. Sample: PBMCs or T cells enriched from blood (not recorded which). The CDR3 DNA sequence: TGTGCCAGCAGTTTTAGAGTCGGGGAAGGCTACACCTTC. Residues: CASSFRVGEGYTF.